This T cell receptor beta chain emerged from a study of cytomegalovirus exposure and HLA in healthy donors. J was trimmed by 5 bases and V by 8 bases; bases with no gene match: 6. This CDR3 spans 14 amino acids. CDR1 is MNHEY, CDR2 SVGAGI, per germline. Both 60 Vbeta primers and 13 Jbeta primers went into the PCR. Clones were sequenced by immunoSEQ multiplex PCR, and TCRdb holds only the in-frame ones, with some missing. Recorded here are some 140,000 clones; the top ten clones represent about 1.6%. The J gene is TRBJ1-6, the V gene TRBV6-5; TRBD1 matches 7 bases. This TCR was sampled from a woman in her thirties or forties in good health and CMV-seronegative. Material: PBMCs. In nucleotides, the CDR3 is TGTGCCAGCTCACGGGACAGTCATAATTCACCCCTCCACTTT. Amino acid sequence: CASSRDSHNSPLHF.